This T cell receptor (beta chain) emerged from a study of blood T cell repertoires in COVID-19. Study information: Acute and convalescent COVID-19 samples came from the United States, Italy and Spain. T cells, B-cell-depleted T cells, or PBMCs provided the cDNA or gDNA that served as material.

Original processing methods: Reference gene primer amplification in the assay estimated nucleated cell counts. Data came from immunoSEQ multiplex PCR; TCRdb stores just in-frame clones and leaves some out. V, J and clone size are taken as reported in that table, and D and trimming were inferred from the DNA itself. The repertoire holds approximately 200,000 clones, with approximately 87% as singletons. The CDR3 runs to 16 residues. V was clipped by 5 bases and J by 5 bases; unmatched bases: 12. In germline, CDR1 is SGHAT, CDR2 FQNNGV. The sample comprised peripheral blood. This TCR was recovered from a woman aged 50 to 65 with acute or convalescent COVID-19. The V gene is TRBV11-2, the J gene TRBJ2-1, with TRBD2 identical over 7 bases. The DNA for the CDR3 is TGTGCCAGCAGCCCCTCTGGGACTACCCTTCACAATGAGCAGTTCTTC. Its protein product is CASSPSGTTLHNEQFF.